These T cell receptor beta chains were read from a single sample in a study of cytomegalovirus exposure and HLA in healthy donors. Here immunoSEQ multiplex PCR was the method, and the copy in TCRdb shows in-frame clones only, minus some. The repertoire has roughly 100,000 clones, over 70% of them found once; the top ten carry 10% to 11%. The sample comprised PBMCs. Receptor source: a man between 18 and 29 years old in good health and CMV-seropositive. The CDR3 runs from the conserved cysteine through the conserved F or W. D genes are given only for firm matches. Size is stated for part of the rows, as once, few or many counts, or as a class when the clone is expanded.

>TRBV28|-|TRBJ2-4|-
TGTGCCAGCAGTCCTGAACGCTTTTGGCCCAAAAACATTCAGTACTTC
CASSPERFWPKNIQYF
>TRBV28|TRBD1|TRBJ2-7|-
TGTGCCAGCAGTTCTGTCTTCGTGGTATTGGACAGGGTCGAGGAGCAGTACTTC
CASSSVFVVLDRVEEQYF
>TRBV7-2|TRBD1|TRBJ1-5|-
TGTGCCAGCACCCAGGGGACAGGGAGGCAGCCCCAGCATTTT
CASTQGTGRQPQHF
>TRBV6-5|-|TRBJ1-1|-
TGTGCCAGCGGGCAGACAAACACTGAAGCTTTCTTT
CASGQTNTEAFF
>TRBV4-1|-|TRBJ1-2|-
TGCGCCAGCAGCCCCCAGGGTAGCTATGGCTACACCTTC
CASSPQGSYGYTF
>TRBV7-9|-|TRBJ1-2|-
TGTGCCAGCAGCCGATCCGACAGGTCCGGCTACACCTTC
CASSRSDRSGYTF
>TRBV4-1|TRBD2|TRBJ2-5|-
TGCGCCAGCAGCCTACAGCGGGGGGGGTACCAAGAGACCCAGTACTTC
CASSLQRGGYQETQYF
>TRBV5-1|TRBD1|TRBJ1-6|few
TGCGCCAGCAGCTTGTACAGGGGAAATTCACCCCTCCACTTT
CASSLYRGNSPLHF
>TRBV15|-|TRBJ2-3|-
TGTGCCACCAGCAGAGTCCGGGGGGCCGGTAGCACAGATACGCAGTATTTT
CATSRVRGAGSTDTQYF
>TRBV6-1|TRBD2|TRBJ2-5|few
TGTGCCAGCAGTGAGGGGGGGGGAGGCGAGACCCAGTACTTC
CASSEGGGGETQYF
>TRBV15|-|TRBJ2-3|-
TGTGCCACCCTGACCCGGGGGACAGATACGCAGTATTTT
CATLTRGTDTQYF
>TRBV6-5|-|TRBJ2-1|-
TGTGCCAGCAGTTACTCGAACACAAACAATGAGCAGTTCTTC
CASSYSNTNNEQFF
>TRBV2|-|TRBJ1-4|once
TGTGCCAGCAGTAAAGGGACGACAGCAACTAATGAAAAACTGTTTTTT
CASSKGTTATNEKLFF
>TRBV5-1|TRBD1|TRBJ1-3|-
TGCGCCAGCAGCCTACAGGGGTCTGGAAACACCATATATTTT
CASSLQGSGNTIYF
>TRBV28|-|TRBJ1-2|-
TGTGCCAGCAGTTCGCCGCAGGGTACCGTATATGGCTACACCTTC
CASSSPQGTVYGYTF
>TRBV25-1|TRBD1|TRBJ1-1|-
TGTGCCAGCAGTGCGGCACAGGGGATGACTGAAGCTTTCTTT
CASSAAQGMTEAFF
>TRBV5-6|-|TRBJ2-2|once
TGTGCCAGCAGGTTAACAGGGAAGGCGAACACCGGGGAGCTGTTTTTT
CASRLTGKANTGELFF
>TRBV18|-|TRBJ2-1|few
TGTGCCAGCTCCCCGCTCTCGGATGAGCAGTTCTTC
CASSPLSDEQFF
>TRBV28|-|TRBJ2-7|few
TGTGCCAGCAGCTATAGGACAATACGGTGGCAAAGTTGGGAATACGAGCAGTACTTC
CASSYRTIRWQSWEYEQYF
>TRBV19|-|TRBJ2-7|-
TGTGCCAGTAGGGGCAGAAGCTACGAGCAGTACTTC
CASRGRSYEQYF
>TRBV11-2|-|TRBJ2-5|-
TGTGCCAGCAGCCTTAACAGGCTTTTGAAGACCCAGTACTTC
CASSLNRLLKTQYF
>TRBV5-1|-|TRBJ2-7|-
TGCGCCAGCAGCTTGGGAGTAGGACAACCATCCTACGAGCAGTACTTC
CASSLGVGQPSYEQYF